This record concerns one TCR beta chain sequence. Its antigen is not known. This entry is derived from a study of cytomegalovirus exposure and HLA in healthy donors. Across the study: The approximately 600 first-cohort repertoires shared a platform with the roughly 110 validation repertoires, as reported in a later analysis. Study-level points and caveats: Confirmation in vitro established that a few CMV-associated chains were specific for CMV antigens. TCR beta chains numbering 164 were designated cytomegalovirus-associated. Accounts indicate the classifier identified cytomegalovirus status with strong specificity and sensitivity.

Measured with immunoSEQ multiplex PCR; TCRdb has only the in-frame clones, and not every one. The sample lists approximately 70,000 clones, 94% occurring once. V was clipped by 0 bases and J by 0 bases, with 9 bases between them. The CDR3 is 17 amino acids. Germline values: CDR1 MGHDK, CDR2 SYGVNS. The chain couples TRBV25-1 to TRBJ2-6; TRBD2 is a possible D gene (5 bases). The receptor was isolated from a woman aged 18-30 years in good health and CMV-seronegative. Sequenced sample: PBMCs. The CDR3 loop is CASSEYIAISGANVLTF. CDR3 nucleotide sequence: TGTGCCAGCAGTGAATATATAGCGATCTCTGGGGCCAACGTCCTGACTTTC.